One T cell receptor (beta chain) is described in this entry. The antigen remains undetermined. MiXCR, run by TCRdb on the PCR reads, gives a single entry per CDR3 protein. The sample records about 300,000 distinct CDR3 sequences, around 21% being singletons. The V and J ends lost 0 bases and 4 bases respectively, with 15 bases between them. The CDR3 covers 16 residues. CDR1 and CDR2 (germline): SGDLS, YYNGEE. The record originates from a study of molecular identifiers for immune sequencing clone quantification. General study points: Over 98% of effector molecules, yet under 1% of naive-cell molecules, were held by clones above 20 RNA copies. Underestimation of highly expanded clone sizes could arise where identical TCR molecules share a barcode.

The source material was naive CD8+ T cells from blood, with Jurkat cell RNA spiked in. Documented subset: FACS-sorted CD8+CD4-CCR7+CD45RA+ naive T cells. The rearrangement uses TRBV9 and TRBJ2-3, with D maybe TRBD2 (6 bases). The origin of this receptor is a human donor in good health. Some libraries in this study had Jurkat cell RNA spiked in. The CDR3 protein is CASSVGGESSADTQYF. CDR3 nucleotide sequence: TGTGCCAGCAGCGTAGGGGGGGAATCTAGCGCAGATACGCAGTATTTT.